The 20 T cell receptor beta chains below all came from one sample that was sequenced in a study of blood T cells in healthy people across ages. Using a J-beta primer mix together with a sample-barcoded 5' primer, a second PCR was run for about 6 to 12 cycles. TCRdb itself ran the 5' RACE reads through MiXCR, one entry per CDR3 protein. The sample contains about 1,600,000 distinct CDR3 sequences, 42% of which appear only once. The sequenced sample was blood. The source of these receptors is a woman between 18 and 30 years old in good health.

The gene calls are TRBV10-3 and TRBJ1-1; D is unresolved. Germline CDR1 reads ENHRY; CDR2 reads SYGVKD. CDR3 length: 14 residues. Trimming shortened V by 6 bases and J by 2 bases, and 13 bases separated the two germline ends. CDR3 coding DNA: TGTGCCATCAGGAGTGTGGCCTCAAACACTGAAGCTTTCTTT. Amino acid sequence: CAIRSVASNTEAFF.

The genes are TRBV29-1 and TRBJ2-1; weak D call: TRBD2 (5 bases). The V end lost 7 bases, the J end lost 0 bases, and 13 bases lay between the germline ends. The CDR3 is 14 amino acids. Germline CDR1 and CDR2: SQVTM and ANQGSEA. CDR3 sequence (DNA): TGCAGCGGGACCCCAGCGGCCTCCTACAATGAGCAGTTCTTC. This gives the protein CSGTPAASYNEQFF.

The DNA of the CDR3 is TGTGCCAGCAGCTCAACGGGAGCCTGGGAGACCCAGTACTTC. Its protein is CASSSTGAWETQYF. This chain connects TRBV7-2 to TRBJ2-5, with D possibly matching TRBD2 (6 bases). This CDR3 spans 14 amino acids. V was pared by 4 bases and J by 5 bases, with 14 bases between. Germline CDR1 reads SGHTA; CDR2 reads FQGNSA.

This clonotype was seen more than once but under ten times. This sequence joins TRBV7-6 and TRBJ2-1; TRBD2 agrees at 10 bases. This CDR3 has 15 amino acids. Germline V lookup: CDR1 SGHVS, CDR2 FNYEAQ. V lost 5 bases, J lost 7 bases, and 8 bases stayed unmatched. Here the CDR3 reads CASSTTSGIRNEQFF. Here the CDR3 DNA reads TGTGCCAGCAGCACAACTAGCGGGATCAGGAATGAGCAGTTCTTC. The full variable domain, with the rest looked up from reference TRBV7-6 and TRBJ2-1, is GAGVSQSPRYKVTKRGQDVALRCDPISGHVSLYWYRQALGQGPEFLTYFNYEAQQDKSGLPNDRFSAERPEGSISTLTIQRTEQRDSAMYRCASSTTSGIRNEQFFGPGTRLTVL.

This clonotype has only a few counts. The chain links TRBV2 to TRBJ2-6; D remains ambiguous. This CDR3 spans 15 amino acids. The ends were cut back, 2 bases at V and 0 bases at J, with 5 bases in the middle. CDR1 is SNHLY and CDR2 is FYNNEI in the germline V gene. The CDR3, as DNA: TGTGCCAGCAGTGAAATTGACTCTGGGGCCAACGTCCTGACTTTC. This encodes CASSEIDSGANVLTF.

The chain recombines TRBV5-1 with TRBJ2-1, with 8 bases identical to TRBD2. Germline V CDR1 and CDR2: SGHRS, YFSETQ. V shed 4 bases and J 3 bases; nucleotides not matched to a gene: 9. There are 16 residues in the CDR3. CDR3 amino acids: CASSAYQREFYNEQFF. The CDR3 DNA follows: TGCGCCAGCAGCGCTTACCAGCGGGAGTTCTACAATGAGCAGTTCTTC.

The chain carries TRBV5-1 and TRBJ1-1; D is possibly TRBD1 (5 bases). The CDR3 spans 14 residues. Germline CDR1 and CDR2: SGHRS and YFSETQ. Trimming left V 0 bases short and J 5 bases short, with 11 bases between. CDR3: CASSLALEGTEAFF. The DNA of the CDR3 is TGCGCCAGCAGCTTGGCGCTCGAGGGGACTGAAGCTTTCTTT.

This rearrangement joins TRBV7-4 to TRBJ2-1, with D unresolved. CDR1 SGHVT and CDR2 SQSDAQ come from the germline V gene. Deletions cut 5 bases from V and 0 bases from J, with 14 bases between. This CDR3 is built from 16 residues. The CDR3 sequence: CASSPPHPYSYNEQFF. Here the CDR3 DNA reads TGTGCCAGCAGCCCCCCCCACCCGTACTCCTACAATGAGCAGTTCTTC.

This rearrangement joins TRBV28 to TRBJ2-3; 14 bases are shared with TRBD2. CDR1 is MDHEN and CDR2 is SYDVKM in the germline V gene. This CDR3 is built from 18 residues. The junction had 10 bases not matched to a gene; V was cut back by 4 bases and J by 4 bases. In nucleotides, the CDR3 is TGTGCCAGCAGTTACCTCGGACTAGCGGGGGGCAGTGCAGATACGCAGTATTTT. Translation: CASSYLGLAGGSADTQYF.

This clonotype was counted only a few times. The V gene is TRBV29-1, the J gene TRBJ1-1; 12 positions match TRBD1. The CDR3 totals 14 residues. The germline V gene encodes CDR1 SQVTM and CDR2 ANQGSEA. Unmatched junction bases numbered 2, after V lost 6 bases and J lost 0 bases. CDR3 sequence reads: CSVGQGAVNTEAFF. As DNA, the CDR3 is TGCAGCGTGGGACAGGGGGCAGTGAACACTGAAGCTTTCTTT.

This clonotype was observed a handful of times. The chain is built from TRBV6-1 and TRBJ2-5, with D uncertain. From germline, CDR1 is MNHNS and CDR2 SASEGT. The ends were cut back, 8 bases at V and 2 bases at J, with 15 bases in the middle. The CDR3 covers 14 residues. CDR3 nucleotides: TGTGCCAGCGACTTCCGAATAGGGCAAGAGACCCAGTACTTC. It encodes CASDFRIGQETQYF.

The chain joins TRBV9 to TRBJ2-7, with D perhaps TRBD2 (6 bases). The assigned J gene may be wrong: the sequence end matches TRBJ2-5 better. This CDR3 has 15 amino acids. The germline V gene has CDR1 SGDLS and CDR2 YYNGEE. CDR3 loop: CASSVGLEYQETQYF. CDR3 coding DNA: TGTGCCAGCAGCGTGGGACTGGAGTACCAAGAGACCCAGTACTTC.

This clonotype has a count of ten or more. Germline is not matched at one junction end, which may reflect a read error. The chain links TRBV5-1 to TRBJ1-2; 10 bases align to TRBD1. The CDR3 has 14 residues. Per germline, CDR1 SGHRS and CDR2 YFSETQ. In DNA, the CDR3 is TGTGCCAGCAGCTCGGGACAGGGGAACTATGGCTACACCTTC. Amino acids: CASSSGQGNYGYTF.

V and J are TRBV9 and TRBJ2-3; D gene unclear. Germline values: CDR1 SGDLS, CDR2 YYNGEE. The CDR3 sequence is 16 residues long. With 4 bases removed from V and 0 bases from J, the gap between germline ends came to 15 bases. This CDR3 is CASSPNSHPSTDTQYF. In DNA, the CDR3 is TGTGCCAGCAGCCCCAATAGCCACCCGAGCACAGATACGCAGTATTTT.

This rearrangement joins TRBV5-1 to TRBJ2-5; D is possibly TRBD1 or TRBD2 (5 bases each). The end of the DNA fits TRBJ2-7 better, so the J call may be wrong. This CDR3 has 14 amino acids. Germline V gives CDR1 SGHRS, CDR2 YFSETQ. CDR3 in DNA: TGCGCCAGCAGCTCCGTCCCCGGGGCGGACGAGCAGTACTTC. Amino acids: CASSSVPGADEQYF.

This clonotype appeared once. A much larger clone differs from this one at a single base, so this may be a read error. The chain couples TRBV20-1 to TRBJ2-1; D ambiguous. This CDR3 has 12 amino acids. Germline loops: CDR1 DFQATT, CDR2 SNEGSKA (reference sequence). This CDR3 reads CSAGGNHNERFF. CDR3 in DNA: TGCAGTGCGGGCGGAAACCACAATGAGCGGTTCTTC.

This clonotype has more than one count but fewer than ten. J is TRBJ2-7 and V is TRBV7-2, with 8 bases lining up with TRBD2. V trimming: 3 bases; J trimming: 3 bases; junction bases outside the gene matches: 10. Germline CDR1 reads SGHTA; CDR2 reads FQGNSA. CDR3 length equals 16 residues. The CDR3 nucleotides are TGTGCCAGCAGCTTTAACCCGGTAGCGGGATACTACGAGCAGTACTTC. As protein: CASSFNPVAGYYEQYF.

The chain couples TRBV2 to TRBJ2-1, with 15 bases lining up with TRBD2. This CDR3 has 15 amino acids. In germline, CDR1 is SNHLY, CDR2 FYNNEI. V gave up 7 bases and J gave up 8 bases; unmatched junction bases: 6. The CDR3 sequence: CASMRGLAGGDEQFF. The CDR3 nucleotides are TGTGCCAGCATGAGAGGACTAGCGGGAGGGGATGAGCAGTTCTTC.

DNA of the CDR3: TGTGCCAGCAGTGAATTCGTGGGGACCGGGGAGCTGTTTTTT. It codes for CASSEFVGTGELFF. The genes are TRBV25-1 and TRBJ2-2; D remains ambiguous. CDR1 and CDR2 from the germline V gene are MGHDK and SYGVNS. The germline V and J ends were trimmed by 1 base and 5 bases, with 8 bases remaining between them. The CDR3 loop spans 14 amino acids.

The chain employs TRBV28 and TRBJ2-7; 7 bases are shared with TRBD1. CDR3 size: 15 residues. Germline CDR1 and CDR2: MDHEN and SYDVKM. The V gene end was trimmed by 3 bases and the J gene end by 3 bases; junction bases not matched to a gene: 8. The CDR3 coding sequence is TGTGCCAGCAGTTTTACGGCAGGGGGTCACTACGAGCAGTACTTC. Translation: CASSFTAGGHYEQYF.